This T cell receptor beta chain was sequenced for a study of quantifying T cell responses using KT2 cells. Study information: Reverse transcription used primers in the TCR alpha and beta constant regions. Estimated efficiency of the T4 ligation step was above 8.5% under optimum conditions.

V gave up 7 bases and J gave up 7 bases; unmatched junction bases: 9. CDR3 size: 14 residues. Germline CDR1 reads DFQATT; CDR2 reads SNEGSKA (reference sequence). Each cDNA got a UMI-containing oligo ligated at its 3' end. An equimolar mix of RC1.1 and RC1.2 primed the beta chain across TRBC1 and TRBC2. TCRdb analysed the UMI-ligation and nested PCR reads with MiXCR anew, one entry per CDR3 protein. The sample carries tens of thousands of distinct CDR3 sequences, approximately 6.8% recorded once. The TCR originated in a human donor. This chain links TRBV20-1 with TRBJ2-1; TRBD2 matches at 11 bases. Sequences were obtained from PBMCs spiked with cells of the T cell clone KT2. The CDR3 loop is CSEAGTSGRNEQFF. As DNA, the CDR3 is TGCAGTGAAGCCGGGACTAGCGGTAGGAATGAGCAGTTCTTC.